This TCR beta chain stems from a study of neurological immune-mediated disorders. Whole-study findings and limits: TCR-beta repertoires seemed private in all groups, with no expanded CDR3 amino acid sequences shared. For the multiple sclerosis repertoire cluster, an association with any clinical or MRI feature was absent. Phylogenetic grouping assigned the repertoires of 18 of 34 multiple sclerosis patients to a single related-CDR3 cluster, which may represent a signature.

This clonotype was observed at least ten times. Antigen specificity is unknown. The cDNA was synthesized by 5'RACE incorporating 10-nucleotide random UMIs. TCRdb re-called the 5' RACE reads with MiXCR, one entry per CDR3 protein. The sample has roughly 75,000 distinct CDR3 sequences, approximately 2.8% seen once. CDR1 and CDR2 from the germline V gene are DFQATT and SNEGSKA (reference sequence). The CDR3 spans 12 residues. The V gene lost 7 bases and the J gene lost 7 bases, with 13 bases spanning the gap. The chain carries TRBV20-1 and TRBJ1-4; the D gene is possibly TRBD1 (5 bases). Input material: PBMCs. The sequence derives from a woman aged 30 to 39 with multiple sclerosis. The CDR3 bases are TGCAGTGTGGAAGGGGCCGGTGAAAAACTGTTTTTT. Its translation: CSVEGAGEKLFF.